The entry that follows covers one T cell receptor beta chain sequence. Its specificity is not known. The record originates from a study of cytomegalovirus exposure and HLA in healthy donors. Broader study findings: The study reported that TCR beta sequences accurately predicted HLA-A and HLA-B alleles in most subjects. Analyses of presence and absence presupposed an approximately uniform sequencing depth across donors. Analysis was performed later, and it showed HLA-associated TCR beta chains to be more clonally expanded than equally common others.

This PCR relied on a set of 60 Vbeta primers and 13 Jbeta primers. Using immunoSEQ multiplex PCR, the repertoire was profiled, and TCRdb retains in-frame clones only, with some absent. The data contain 140,000 to 150,000 clones, 78% of them seen just once; the ten biggest clones take up approximately 2.9%. The TCR was taken from a middle-aged man in good health and CMV-seropositive. The sequenced sample was PBMCs.

CDR3 amino acids: CAWSNGATHRKLFF. The DNA of the CDR3 is TGTGCCTGGAGTAACGGTGCGACACACCGAAAACTGTTTTTT. The chain joins TRBV30 to TRBJ1-4; D uncertain. V lost 2 bases, J lost 10 bases, and 17 bases lay in between. The CDR3 length is 14 residues. CDR1 is GTSNPN, CDR2 SVGIG, per germline (reference sequence).